This T cell receptor (beta chain) comes out of a study of control samples from healthy donors and cancer patients. Germline V lookup: CDR1 SGHAT, CDR2 FQNNGV. V was pared by 5 bases and J by 7 bases, with 9 bases between. CDR3 length: 13 residues. Assay used: immunoSEQ multiplex PCR; TCRdb lists only in-frame clones, some missing. Of 45,000 or so clones detected, more than 70% appear once; the ten largest clones hold about 10%. V usage is TRBV11-2 and J usage is TRBJ1-6; no firm D call. The specimen sequenced was PBMCs. The TCR comes from a woman aged 55-69 years with lung cancer. DNA for the CDR3: TGTGCCAGCAGCCTAGTCCAAAATTCACCCCTCCACTTT. Translation: CASSLVQNSPLHF.